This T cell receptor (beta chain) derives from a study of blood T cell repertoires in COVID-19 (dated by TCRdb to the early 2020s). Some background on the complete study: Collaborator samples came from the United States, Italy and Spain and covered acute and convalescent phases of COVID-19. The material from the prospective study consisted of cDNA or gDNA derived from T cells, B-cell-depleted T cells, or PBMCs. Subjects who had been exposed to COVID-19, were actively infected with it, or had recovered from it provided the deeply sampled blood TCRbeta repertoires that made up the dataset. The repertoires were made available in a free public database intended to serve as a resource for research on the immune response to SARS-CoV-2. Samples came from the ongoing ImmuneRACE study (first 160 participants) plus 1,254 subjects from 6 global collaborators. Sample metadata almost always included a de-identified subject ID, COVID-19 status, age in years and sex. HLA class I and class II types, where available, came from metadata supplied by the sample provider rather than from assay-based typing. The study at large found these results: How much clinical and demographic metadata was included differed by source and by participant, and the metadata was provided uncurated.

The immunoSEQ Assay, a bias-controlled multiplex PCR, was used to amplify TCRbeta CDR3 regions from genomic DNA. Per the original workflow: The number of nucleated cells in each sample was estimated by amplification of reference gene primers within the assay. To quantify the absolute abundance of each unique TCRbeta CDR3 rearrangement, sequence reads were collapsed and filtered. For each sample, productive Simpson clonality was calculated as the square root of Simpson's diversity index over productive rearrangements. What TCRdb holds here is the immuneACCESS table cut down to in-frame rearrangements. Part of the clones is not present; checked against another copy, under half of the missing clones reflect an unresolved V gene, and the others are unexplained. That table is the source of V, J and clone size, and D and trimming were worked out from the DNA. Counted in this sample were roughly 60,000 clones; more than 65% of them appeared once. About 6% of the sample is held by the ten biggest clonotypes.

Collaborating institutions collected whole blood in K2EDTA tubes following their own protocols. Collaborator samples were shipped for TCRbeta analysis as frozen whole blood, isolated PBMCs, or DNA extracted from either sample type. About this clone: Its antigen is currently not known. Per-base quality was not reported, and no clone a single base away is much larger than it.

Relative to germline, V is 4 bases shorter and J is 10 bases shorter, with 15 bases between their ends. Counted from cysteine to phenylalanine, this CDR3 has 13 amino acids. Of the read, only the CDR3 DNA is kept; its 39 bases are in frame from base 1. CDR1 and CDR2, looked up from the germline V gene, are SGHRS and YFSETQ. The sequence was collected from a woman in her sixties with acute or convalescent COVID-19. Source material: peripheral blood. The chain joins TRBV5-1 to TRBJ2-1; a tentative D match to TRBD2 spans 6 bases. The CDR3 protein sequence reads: CASSLEGLEEQFF. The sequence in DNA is TGCGCCAGCAGCCTGGAGGGGCTGGAAGAGCAGTTCTTC.